These 5 T cell receptor beta chains came from one sample sequenced in a study of blood T cell repertoires in COVID-19. Method: immunoSEQ multiplex PCR; TCRdb's copy keeps in-frame clones and lacks some. The sample records roughly 320,000 clones, approximately 91% being singletons. The sequenced sample was PBMCs or T cells enriched from blood (not recorded which). The source is a young woman who had been exposed to COVID-19.

Details on this clone: Other nucleotide sequences in the sample specify the same CDR3. The chain uses TRBV4-1 and TRBJ2-1; TRBD2 aligns across 15 bases. V was pared by 3 bases and J by 4 bases, with 1 base of the junction left unmatched. The CDR3 extends over 16 amino acids. The germline CDR1 and CDR2 sequences are MGHRA and YSYEKL. As DNA, the CDR3 is TGCGCCAGCAGCCAGGGACTAGCGGGGGGTTACAATGAGCAGTTCTTC. It specifies CASSQGLAGGYNEQFF.

The chain couples TRBV7-9 to TRBJ1-2; maybe TRBD1 (6 bases). Germline assignment: CDR1 SEHNR and CDR2 FQNEAQ (reference sequence). V lost 9 bases, J lost 6 bases, and 11 bases lay in between. CDR3 length: 11 residues. The CDR3 here is CASAQGNGYTF. CDR3 DNA: TGTGCCAGTGCCCAGGGGAATGGCTACACCTTC.

The chain couples TRBV7-2 to TRBJ1-6; 10 bases agree with TRBD1. The CDR3 loop spans 16 amino acids. The germline V gene has CDR1 SGHTA and CDR2 FQGNSA. V lost 5 bases, J lost 10 bases, and 11 bases stayed unmatched. The CDR3 sequence: CASSPSWDRGSSPLHF. The CDR3 DNA sequence: TGTGCCAGCAGCCCCAGTTGGGACAGGGGTTCCTCACCCCTCCACTTT.

The chain uses TRBV5-4 and TRBJ1-2; 7 bases line up with TRBD1. V lost 4 bases to trimming and J lost 11 bases; unmatched junction nucleotides: 14. CDR3 length: 14 amino acids. Germline CDR1 and CDR2: SGHNT and YYREEE (reference sequence). The CDR3 nucleotides are TGTGCCAGCAGCCCAACAGGGGTCCCCCGTGGGTACACCTTC. Residues: CASSPTGVPRGYTF.

The chain uses TRBV27 and TRBJ2-3, with 11 bases that match TRBD2. CDR3 size: 16 residues. Per germline, CDR1 MNHEY and CDR2 SMNVEV (reference sequence). The J segment lost 1 base and the V segment lost 5 bases, leaving 5 bases of the junction unmatched. The CDR3 loop reads CASSLLTSGGTDTQYF. In DNA, the CDR3 is TGTGCCAGCAGTCTGCTGACTAGCGGGGGCACAGATACGCAGTATTTT.